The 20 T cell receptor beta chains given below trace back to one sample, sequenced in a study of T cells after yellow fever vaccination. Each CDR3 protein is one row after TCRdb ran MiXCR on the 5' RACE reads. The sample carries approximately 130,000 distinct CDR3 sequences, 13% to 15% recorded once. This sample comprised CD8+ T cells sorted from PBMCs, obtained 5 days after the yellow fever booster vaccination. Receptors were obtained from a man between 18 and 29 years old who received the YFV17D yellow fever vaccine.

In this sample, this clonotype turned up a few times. CDR3 DNA: TGTGCCAGCAGCTTCGGATCAACCTACGAGCAGTACTTC. As protein: CASSFGSTYEQYF. V is TRBV7-9 and J is TRBJ2-7, with D unresolved. CDR1 SEHNR and CDR2 FQNEAQ come from the germline V gene (reference sequence). V was trimmed by 3 bases and J by 2 bases, leaving 8 bases between them. The CDR3 loop spans 13 amino acids.

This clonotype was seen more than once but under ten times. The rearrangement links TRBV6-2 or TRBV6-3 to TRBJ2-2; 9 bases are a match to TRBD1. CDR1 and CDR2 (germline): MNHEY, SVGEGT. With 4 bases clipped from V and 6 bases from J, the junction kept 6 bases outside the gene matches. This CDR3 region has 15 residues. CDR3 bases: TGTGCCAGCAGTTCTCCGAGGACAGGGGCCGGGGAGCTGTTTTTT. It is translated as CASSSPRTGAGELFF.

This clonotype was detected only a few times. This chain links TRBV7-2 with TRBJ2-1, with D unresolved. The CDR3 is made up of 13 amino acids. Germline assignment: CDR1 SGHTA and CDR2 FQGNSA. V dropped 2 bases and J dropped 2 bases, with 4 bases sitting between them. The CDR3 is CASSLWAYNEQFF. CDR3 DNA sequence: TGTGCCAGCAGCTTATGGGCCTACAATGAGCAGTTCTTC.

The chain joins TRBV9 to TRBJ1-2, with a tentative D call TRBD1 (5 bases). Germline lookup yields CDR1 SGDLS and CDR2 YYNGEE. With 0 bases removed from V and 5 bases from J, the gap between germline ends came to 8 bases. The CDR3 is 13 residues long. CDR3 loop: CASSVGGNYGYTF. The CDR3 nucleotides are TGTGCCAGCAGCGTAGGGGGGAATTATGGCTACACCTTC.

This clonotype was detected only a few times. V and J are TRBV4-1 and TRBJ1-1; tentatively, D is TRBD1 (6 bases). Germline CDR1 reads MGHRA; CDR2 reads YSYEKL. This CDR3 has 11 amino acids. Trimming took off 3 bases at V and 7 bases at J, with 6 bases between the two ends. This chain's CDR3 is CASSHRGEAFF. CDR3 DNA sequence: TGCGCCAGCAGCCACAGGGGTGAAGCTTTCTTT.

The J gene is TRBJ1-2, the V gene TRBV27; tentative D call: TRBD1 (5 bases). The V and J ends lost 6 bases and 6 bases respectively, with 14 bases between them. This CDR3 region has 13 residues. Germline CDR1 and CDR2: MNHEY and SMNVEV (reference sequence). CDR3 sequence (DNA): TGTGCCAGCAGCCGGGGCGGTTTGGATGGCTACACCTTC. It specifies CASSRGGLDGYTF.

The CDR3 here is CSVEIPSGETWGQYF. The CDR3 DNA sequence: TGCAGCGTTGAAATCCCTAGCGGAGAAACGTGGGGGCAGTATTTT. V gene TRBV29-1 combines with J gene TRBJ2-3; TRBD2 matches at 7 bases. Germline V gene sequence: CDR1 SQVTM, CDR2 ANQGSEA. V shed 2 bases, J shed 11 bases, and the junction held 16 bases outside the gene matches. CDR3 length equals 15 residues.

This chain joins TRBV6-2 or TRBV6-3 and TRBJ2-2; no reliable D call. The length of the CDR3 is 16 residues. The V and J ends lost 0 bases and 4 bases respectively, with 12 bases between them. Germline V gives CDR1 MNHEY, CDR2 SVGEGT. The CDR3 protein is CASSYSFGRGTGELFF. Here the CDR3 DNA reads TGTGCCAGCAGTTACTCTTTTGGTCGCGGCACCGGGGAGCTGTTTTTT.

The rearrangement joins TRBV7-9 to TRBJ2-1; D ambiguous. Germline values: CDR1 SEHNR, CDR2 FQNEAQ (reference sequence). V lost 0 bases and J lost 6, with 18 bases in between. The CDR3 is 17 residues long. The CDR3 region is CASSLARATPCGNEQFF. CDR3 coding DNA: TGTGCCAGCAGCTTAGCAAGGGCAACGCCCTGCGGCAATGAGCAGTTCTTC.

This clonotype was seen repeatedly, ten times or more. The CDR3 is CSVEKTSGGLYEQYF. The DNA for the CDR3 is TGCAGCGTTGAAAAGACTAGCGGGGGGCTCTACGAGCAGTACTTC. The V gene is TRBV29-1, the J gene TRBJ2-7; the match to TRBD2 covers 13 bases. This CDR3 comprises 15 residues. After removal of 2 bases from V and 3 bases from J, the junction contained 4 bases not matched to a gene. The V gene's germline CDR1 is SQVTM and CDR2 ANQGSEA.

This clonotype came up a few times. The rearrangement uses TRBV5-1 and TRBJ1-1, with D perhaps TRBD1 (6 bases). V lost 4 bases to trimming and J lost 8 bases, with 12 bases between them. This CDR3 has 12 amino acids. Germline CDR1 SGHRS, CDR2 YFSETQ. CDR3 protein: CASSDSGTEAFF. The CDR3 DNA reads TGCGCCAGCAGCGATTCTGGGACAGAAGCTTTCTTT.

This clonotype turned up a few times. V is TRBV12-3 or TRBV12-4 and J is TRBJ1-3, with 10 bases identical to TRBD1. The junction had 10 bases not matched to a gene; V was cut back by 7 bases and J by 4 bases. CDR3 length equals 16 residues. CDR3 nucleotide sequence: TGTGCCAGCACCGACCGGGACAGGGGCTCAGGAAACACCATATATTTT. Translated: CASTDRDRGSGNTIYF.

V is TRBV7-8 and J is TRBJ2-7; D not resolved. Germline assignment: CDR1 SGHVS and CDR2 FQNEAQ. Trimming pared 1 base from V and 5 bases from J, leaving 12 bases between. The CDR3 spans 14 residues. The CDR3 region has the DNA TGTGCCAGCAGCTTAGTAAGGCTCGCCAACGAGCAGTACTTC. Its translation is CASSLVRLANEQYF. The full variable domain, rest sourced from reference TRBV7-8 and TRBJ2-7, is GAGVSQSPRYKVAKRGQDVALRCDPISGHVSLFWYQQALGQGPEFLTYFQNEAQLDKSGLPSDRFFAERPEGSVSTLKIQRTQQEDSAVYLCASSLVRLANEQYFGPGTRLTVT.

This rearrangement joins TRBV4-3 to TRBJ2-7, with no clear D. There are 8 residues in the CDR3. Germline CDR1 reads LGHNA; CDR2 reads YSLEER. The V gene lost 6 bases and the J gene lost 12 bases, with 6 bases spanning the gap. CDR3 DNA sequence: TGCGCCAGCAGGAGTCTGTACGTC. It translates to CASRSLYV.

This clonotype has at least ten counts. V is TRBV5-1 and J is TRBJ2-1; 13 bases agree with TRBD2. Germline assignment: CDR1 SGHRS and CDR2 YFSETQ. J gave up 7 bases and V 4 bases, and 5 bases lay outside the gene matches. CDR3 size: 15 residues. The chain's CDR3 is CASSLGLAGPNEQFF. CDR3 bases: TGCGCCAGCAGCCTGGGACTAGCGGGGCCTAATGAGCAGTTCTTC.

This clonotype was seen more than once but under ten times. The CDR3 bases are TGCAGCGTTGAACTTCGGGGGGATCAAGAGACCCAGTACTTC. This gives the protein CSVELRGDQETQYF. The chain joins TRBV29-1 to TRBJ2-5, with 7 bases matching TRBD2. CDR3 length equals 14 residues. Germline loops: CDR1 SQVTM, CDR2 ANQGSEA. Losses at the gene ends were 2 bases for V and 2 bases for J; bases not matched to a gene: 5. Together with reference TRBV29-1 and TRBJ2-5, the CDR3 gives the full variable domain: SAVISQKPSRDICQRGTSLTIQCQVDSQVTMMFWYRQQPGQSLTLIATANQGSEATYESGFVIDKFPISRPNLTFSTLTVSNMSPEDSSIYLCSVELRGDQETQYFGPGTRLLVL.

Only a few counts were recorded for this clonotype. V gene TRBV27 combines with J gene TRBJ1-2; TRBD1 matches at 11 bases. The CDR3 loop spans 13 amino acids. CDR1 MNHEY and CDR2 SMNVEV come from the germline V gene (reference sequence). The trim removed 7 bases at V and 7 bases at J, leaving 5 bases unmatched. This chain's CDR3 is CASKGQGAVGYTF. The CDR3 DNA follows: TGTGCCAGCAAAGGACAGGGGGCCGTTGGCTACACCTTC.

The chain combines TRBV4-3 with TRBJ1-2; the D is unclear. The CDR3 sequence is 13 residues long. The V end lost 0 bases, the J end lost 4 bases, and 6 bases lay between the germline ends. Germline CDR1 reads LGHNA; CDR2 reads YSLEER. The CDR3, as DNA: TGCGCCAGCAGCCAAGAGGGGATCTATGGCTACACCTTC. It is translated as CASSQEGIYGYTF.

CDR3 nucleotides: TGCGCCAGCAGCCAAGAGCCCGGGGCAGATACGCAGTATTTT. As protein: CASSQEPGADTQYF. V gene TRBV4-1 combines with J gene TRBJ2-3, with D perhaps matching TRBD2 (5 bases). CDR1 and CDR2 (germline): MGHRA, YSYEKL. The V and J ends lost 0 bases and 4 bases respectively, with 8 bases between them. The CDR3 has 14 amino acids.

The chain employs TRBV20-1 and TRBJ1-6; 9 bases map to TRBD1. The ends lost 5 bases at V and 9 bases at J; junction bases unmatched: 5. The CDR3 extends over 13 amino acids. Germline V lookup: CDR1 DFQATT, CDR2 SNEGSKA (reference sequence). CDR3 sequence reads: CSAGDRAASPLHF. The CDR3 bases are TGCAGTGCTGGGGACAGGGCGGCTTCACCCCTCCACTTT.